Below are 30 T cell receptor beta chains sequenced from a single sample in a study of T-cell reconstitution after alpha-beta-depleted transplantation in children. Construction of the TCRbeta library involved unique molecular identifiers. One entry per CDR3 protein, called by TCRdb with MiXCR from the PCR reads. Here the sample spans hundreds of thousands of distinct CDR3 sequences, 10% to 15% being singletons. Here the sequenced sample was PBMCs, mostly from graft donor cells, taken 360 days after TCRalphabeta/CD19-depleted stem cell transplant. These receptors originate from a male patient younger than 18 who had a stem cell transplant for acute myeloid leukemia, so the T cells may come from the graft donor.

This clonotype was observed a few times. This chain connects TRBV7-3 to TRBJ1-3, with D unclear. V was clipped by 2 bases and J by 0 bases, with 5 bases between them. The CDR3 has 14 residues. Germline lookup yields CDR1 SGHTA and CDR2 FQGTGA. CDR3 nucleotide sequence: TGTGCCAGCAGCTTAGACGTCTCTGGAAACACCATATATTTT. This gives the protein CASSLDVSGNTIYF.

This clonotype was detected ten times or more. The chain is built from TRBV28 and TRBJ2-2; 10 bases are shared with TRBD1. CDR3 length equals 16 residues. The J segment lost 5 bases and the V segment lost 2 bases, leaving 5 bases of the junction unmatched. Germline V gives CDR1 MDHEN, CDR2 SYDVKM. DNA of the CDR3: TGTGCCAGCAGTTTAGACAGGGGGCTTTGGACCGGGGAGCTGTTTTTT. Translation gives CASSLDRGLWTGELFF.

This clonotype has a handful of counts. The chain uses TRBV25-1 and TRBJ2-7, with 8 positions matching TRBD1. The CDR3 extends over 14 amino acids. Germline lookup yields CDR1 MGHDK and CDR2 SYGVNS. Trimming cost V 5 bases and J 4 bases; bases outside gene matches: 7. CDR3 amino acids: CASSRVGQGYEQYF. The CDR3 region has the DNA TGTGCCAGCAGTCGCGTTGGACAGGGATACGAGCAGTACTTC.

This clonotype was picked up a small number of times. The J gene is TRBJ2-1, the V gene TRBV29-1; 12 bases agree with TRBD2. V lost 7 bases, J lost 4 bases, and 5 bases stayed unmatched. Germline CDR1 and CDR2: SQVTM and ANQGSEA. The CDR3 contains 14 residues. The CDR3 protein is CSARTSGVYNEQFF. The CDR3 nucleotides are TGCAGCGCCAGGACTAGCGGGGTATACAATGAGCAGTTCTTC.

The chain uses TRBV23-1 and TRBJ2-7; D is unresolved. TRBV23-1 is annotated as an ORF whose role is uncertain. Trimming pared 4 bases from V and 5 bases from J, leaving 15 bases between. The CDR3 has 14 amino acids. CDR3 bases: TGCGCCAGCAGTCCGATGACTTGGCAGGACGAGCAGTACTTC. As protein: CASSPMTWQDEQYF.

The chain couples TRBV5-6 to TRBJ1-1; D may be TRBD1 (6 bases). This CDR3 contains 13 residues. Germline CDR1 SGHDT, CDR2 YYEEEE. V was trimmed by 5 bases and J by 4 bases, leaving 12 bases between them. The CDR3 bases are TGTGCCAGCAGACCTACAGGGTCCACTGAAGCTTTCTTT. Its translation is CASRPTGSTEAFF.

V and J are TRBV29-1 and TRBJ2-7, with D possibly being TRBD2 (6 bases). V was trimmed by 4 bases and J by 4 bases, leaving 11 bases between them. The CDR3 is made up of 12 amino acids. Germline V gives CDR1 SQVTM, CDR2 ANQGSEA. CDR3 bases: TGCAGCGTTGTGATGGAGGGGTACGAGCAGTACTTC. It encodes CSVVMEGYEQYF.

The chain uses TRBV3-1 and TRBJ2-5; 9 bases fit TRBD2. The ends lost 4 bases at V and 5 bases at J; junction bases unmatched: 8. Per the germline V gene, CDR1 is LGHDT and CDR2 is YNNKEL (reference sequence). The CDR3 has 15 residues. CDR3 residues: CASSRRVAGEETQYF. The CDR3 DNA sequence: TGTGCCAGCAGCCGCCGGGTAGCGGGAGAGGAGACCCAGTACTTC.

This clonotype was seen only a few times. The chain is built from TRBV25-1 and TRBJ1-6; 8 bases align to TRBD1. Trimming took 9 bases from V and 0 from J; bases not matched to a gene: 13. CDR3 length: 18 residues. The germline V gene encodes CDR1 MGHDK and CDR2 SYGVNS. The CDR3 DNA is TGTGCCAGTCAAGACAGGGGTCCTTTCAGCTCCTATAATTCACCCCTCCACTTT. It encodes CASQDRGPFSSYNSPLHF.

This chain links TRBV20-1 with TRBJ2-7; 9 bases are shared with TRBD2. The V gene end was trimmed by 6 bases and the J gene end by 4 bases; junction bases not matched to a gene: 7. The germline V gene has CDR1 DFQATT and CDR2 SNEGSKA (reference sequence). CDR3 length: 13 amino acids. The CDR3 is CSAPGLAFYEQYF. DNA for the CDR3: TGCAGTGCCCCGGGACTAGCATTTTACGAGCAGTACTTC.

Ten or more counts support this clonotype. The chain uses TRBV28 and TRBJ2-1, with D possibly being TRBD2 (6 bases). From germline, CDR1 is MDHEN and CDR2 SYDVKM. The CDR3 extends over 14 amino acids. V shed 2 bases and J shed 4 bases, with 9 bases lying between them. The chain's CDR3 is CASSLGGSYNEQFF. The CDR3 nucleotides are TGTGCCAGCAGTTTAGGGGGGTCGTACAATGAGCAGTTCTTC.

This clonotype has more than one count but fewer than ten. CDR3 in amino acids: CASSPSYYGYTF. The CDR3 DNA reads TGTGCCAGCAGTCCAAGTTACTATGGCTACACCTTC. The chain couples TRBV12-3 or TRBV12-4 to TRBJ1-2; D is ambiguous. The germline V and J ends were trimmed by 5 bases and 3 bases, with 7 bases remaining between them. This CDR3 has 12 residues.

This chain joins TRBV5-1 and TRBJ2-7; tentatively, D is TRBD1 (5 bases). CDR1 and CDR2 from the germline V gene are SGHRS and YFSETQ. V was pared by 0 bases and J by 1 base, with 14 bases between. The CDR3 consists of 16 residues. The CDR3 region is CASSLVRASPSYEQYF. In DNA form, the CDR3 reads TGCGCCAGCAGCTTGGTCAGGGCCTCTCCTTCCTACGAGCAGTACTTC.

The chain links TRBV18 to TRBJ2-7; no firm D call. V was cut by 1 base and J by 2 bases, with 18 bases left in between. Germline V gene data show CDR1 as KGHSH and CDR2 as LQKENI. The CDR3 has 17 residues. CDR3 loop: CASSPLSPTTSTYEQYF. CDR3 in DNA: TGTGCCAGCTCACCACTTAGCCCAACTACATCGACCTACGAGCAGTACTTC.

Many counts were recorded for this clonotype. The chain couples TRBV6-2 or TRBV6-3 to TRBJ2-7; no firm D call. The germline V gene encodes CDR1 MNHEY and CDR2 SVGEGT. Trimming stripped 11 bases from V and 3 bases from J, with 11 bases between. The CDR3 loop spans 11 amino acids. Written as DNA, the CDR3 is TGTGCCTGCTCCCGAGACTACGAGCAGTACTTC. Protein product: CACSRDYEQYF.

This clonotype has more than one count but fewer than ten. The gene calls are TRBV12-3 or TRBV12-4 and TRBJ2-2; D is ambiguous. Trimming left V 6 bases short and J 0 bases short, with 8 bases between. The CDR3 is made up of 14 amino acids. The CDR3 reads CASRKDPNTGELFF. The CDR3, as DNA: TGTGCCAGCAGAAAGGACCCGAACACCGGGGAGCTGTTTTTT.

This clonotype was counted at least ten times. The rearrangement links TRBV20-1 to TRBJ2-3; 8 bases match TRBD2. The trim removed 5 bases at V and 0 bases at J, leaving 4 bases unmatched. The CDR3 has 14 residues. CDR1 is DFQATT and CDR2 is SNEGSKA in the germline V gene (reference sequence). CDR3 loop: CSAPLAGSTDTQYF. The DNA for the CDR3 is TGCAGTGCTCCCCTAGCGGGTAGCACAGATACGCAGTATTTT.

The V call is TRBV3-1, the J call TRBJ1-3, with D unresolved. The CDR3 is 17 amino acids. From germline, CDR1 is LGHDT and CDR2 YNNKEL (reference sequence). V shed 5 bases and J shed 0 bases, with 17 bases lying between them. The CDR3 coding sequence is TGTGCCAGCAGCTTACGGTTTGGAAGGAGCTCTGGAAACACCATATATTTT. Translated, it gives CASSLRFGRSSGNTIYF.

Only a few counts were recorded for this clonotype. The V gene is TRBV7-9, the J gene TRBJ1-1, with D possibly TRBD1 on 6 matching bases. Germline CDR1 is SEHNR and CDR2 is FQNEAQ (reference sequence). V lost 5 bases to trimming and J lost 1 base, with 8 bases between them. This CDR3 has 13 residues. In DNA, the CDR3 is TGTGCCAGCAGCACACAGGGGAACACTGAAGCTTTCTTT. Translated: CASSTQGNTEAFF.

The V call is TRBV20-1, the J call TRBJ1-4; D possibly corresponds to TRBD1 (5 bases). The germline V and J ends were trimmed by 1 base and 8 bases, with 14 bases remaining between them. The CDR3 contains 14 residues. Germline values: CDR1 DFQATT, CDR2 SNEGSKA (reference sequence). This chain's CDR3 is CSARVMSEGEKLFF. In DNA form, the CDR3 reads TGCAGTGCTAGAGTAATGAGTGAGGGGGAAAAACTGTTTTTT.

This clonotype was recorded at least ten times. The CDR3 region is CSVEWGDRYNEQFF. CDR3 coding DNA: TGCAGCGTTGAATGGGGGGATAGGTACAATGAGCAGTTCTTC. The J gene is TRBJ2-1, the V gene TRBV29-1; D may be TRBD2 (6 bases). CDR3 length: 14 residues. V gave up 2 bases and J gave up 4 bases, with 12 bases separating them. CDR1 is SQVTM and CDR2 is ANQGSEA in the germline V gene.

The chain has TRBV24-1 and TRBJ2-4; either TRBD1 or TRBD2 may supply D (5 bases each). CDR1 is KGHDR and CDR2 is SFDVKD in the germline V gene. The CDR3 has 16 amino acids. The germline V and J ends were trimmed by 6 bases and 5 bases, with 19 bases remaining between them. Written as DNA, the CDR3 is TGTGCCACCAGTCCAACGGGGCAAGAAGGGGAAAACATTCAGTACTTC. Encoded protein: CATSPTGQEGENIQYF.

The V gene is TRBV7-9, the J gene TRBJ2-5; 9 nucleotides align to TRBD1. The CDR3 is 12 residues long. V dropped 8 bases and J dropped 5; count of bases not matched to a gene: 3. Germline V gives CDR1 SEHNR, CDR2 FQNEAQ (reference sequence). In DNA, the CDR3 is TGTGCCAGCCAGGGACAGGGCGAGACCCAGTACTTC. Amino acid sequence: CASQGQGETQYF.

In the case of this clonotype: A much larger clone lies a single base off, so this may be a read error. This CDR3 fails to terminate in the conserved phenylalanine or tryptophan, so it likely reflects a read error. The chain links TRBV29-1 to TRBJ2-7; D call uncertain. There are 11 residues in the CDR3. V was cut by 1 base and J by 6 bases, with 7 bases left in between. CDR1 is SQVTM and CDR2 is ANQGSEA in the germline V gene. CDR3 nucleotide sequence: TGCAGCGTTGAAGGGCTGACCGAGCAGTACTAC. As protein: CSVEGLTEQYY.

This chain connects TRBV5-1 to TRBJ2-7, with 8 nucleotides matching TRBD1. CDR3 length: 14 amino acids. V was pared by 4 bases and J by 5 bases, with 8 bases of the junction left unmatched. The V gene's germline CDR1 is SGHRS and CDR2 YFSETQ. DNA for the CDR3: TGCGCCAGCAGCGACAGGGGAGGATATCACGAGCAGTACTTC. It is translated as CASSDRGGYHEQYF.

J is TRBJ2-1 and V is TRBV7-9, with D possibly called TRBD1 or TRBD2 (5 bases each). Deletions cut 3 bases from V and 7 bases from J, with 13 bases between. The CDR3 runs to 14 residues. Germline CDR1 SEHNR, CDR2 FQNEAQ (reference sequence). This CDR3 is CASSFGREPNEQFF. As DNA, the CDR3 is TGTGCCAGCAGCTTCGGCAGGGAGCCAAATGAGCAGTTCTTC.

In this sample, this clonotype turned up a few times. The rearrangement uses TRBV7-9 and TRBJ2-2; the match to TRBD2 covers 8 bases. Germline V gives CDR1 SEHNR, CDR2 FQNEAQ (reference sequence). The V and J ends lost 5 bases and 6 bases, in that order; junction bases with no gene match: 11. This CDR3 is 16 amino acids long. CDR3 sequence reads: CASSPQGLETPGELFF. The CDR3, as DNA: TGTGCCAGCAGCCCACAGGGACTAGAGACTCCCGGGGAGCTGTTTTTT.

The V gene is TRBV29-1, the J gene TRBJ2-1; 7 nucleotides agree with TRBD2. CDR1 and CDR2 (germline): SQVTM, ANQGSEA. Germline trimming cut 4 bases from V and 9 bases from J; bases unmatched to any gene: 15. This CDR3 is 15 amino acids long. The CDR3 region has the DNA TGCAGCGTTGCAGGCTCGAGCGGGACCTTTACTGAGCAGTTCTTC. Translation: CSVAGSSGTFTEQFF.

The rearrangement uses TRBV7-6 and TRBJ2-2; D unclear. From germline, CDR1 is SGHVS and CDR2 FNYEAQ. V dropped 3 bases and J dropped 3 bases, with 11 bases sitting between them. The CDR3 is made up of 15 amino acids. This chain's CDR3 is CASSLGQDHTGELFF. The DNA of the CDR3 is TGTGCCAGCAGCTTGGGTCAGGACCACACCGGGGAGCTGTTTTTT.

J is TRBJ2-3 and V is TRBV20-1, with 16 positions matching TRBD2. The V and J ends lost 5 bases and 5 bases, in that order; junction bases with no gene match: 10. Germline V gives CDR1 DFQATT, CDR2 SNEGSKA (reference sequence). The CDR3 sequence is 17 residues long. CDR3 sequence (DNA): TGCAGTGCTGTCGGGACTAGCGGGAGGGCCGTGATAGATACGCAGTATTTT. This encodes CSAVGTSGRAVIDTQYF.